The 10 T cell receptor beta chains below all came from one sample that was sequenced in a study of T cells after yellow fever vaccination. A single record per CDR3 protein comes from TCRdb applying MiXCR to the 5' RACE reads. The sample gives around 320,000 distinct CDR3 sequences, over 3.5% of which show up once; just under 20% is in the top ten. The sample consisted of PBMCs, taken 15 days after the yellow fever booster vaccination. The receptors here all came from a man between 18 and 35 years old who received the YFV17D yellow fever vaccine.

This clonotype has at least ten counts. The rearrangement joins TRBV28 to TRBJ1-2, with a weak D call TRBD1 (5 bases). V was cut by 2 bases and J by 4 bases, with 17 bases left in between. Germline CDR1 reads MDHEN; CDR2 reads SYDVKM. There are 16 residues in the CDR3. The CDR3 DNA reads as TGTGCCAGCAGTTTAAACTCACTCAGGGTGCTCTATGGCTACACCTTC. Translation gives CASSLNSLRVLYGYTF.

There are a few counts of this clonotype. The rearrangement joins TRBV5-1 to TRBJ1-3; no reliable D call. Trimming shortened V by 0 bases and J by 0 bases, and 10 bases separated the two germline ends. Germline CDR1 and CDR2: SGHRS and YFSETQ. CDR3 length: 16 residues. CDR3 amino acids: CASSLDDLISGNTIYF. CDR3 nucleotides: TGCGCCAGCAGCTTGGACGACCTAATCTCTGGAAACACCATATATTTT. Full variable domain (rest looked up from reference TRBV5-1 and TRBJ1-3): KAGVTQTPRYLIKTRGQQVTLSCSPISGHRSVSWYQQTPGQGLQFLFEYFSETQRNKGNFPGRFSGRQFSNSRSEMNVSTLELGDSALYLCASSLDDLISGNTIYFGEGSWLTVV.

There are many counts of this clonotype. The rearrangement joins TRBV6-6 to TRBJ2-7; TRBD2 matches 10 bases. CDR3 length: 18 residues. From germline, CDR1 is MNHNY and CDR2 SVGAGI (reference sequence). The V and J ends lost 4 bases and 3 bases, in that order; junction bases with no gene match: 15. CDR3 loop: CASSSVWSASGGNYEQYF. In DNA, the CDR3 is TGTGCCAGCAGTTCTGTTTGGTCGGCTAGCGGGGGAAACTACGAGCAGTACTTC.

This clonotype was picked up many times. The chain combines TRBV7-9 with TRBJ1-5, with D possibly TRBD1 on 5 matching bases. This CDR3 contains 15 residues. Germline CDR1 is SEHNR and CDR2 is FQNEAQ (reference sequence). Trimming took 4 bases from V and 4 from J, leaving 14 bases between them. CDR3: CASSSEQELNQPQHF. The CDR3 DNA follows: TGTGCCAGCAGCTCAGAACAGGAATTGAATCAGCCCCAGCATTTT.

J is TRBJ2-2 and V is TRBV4-3; no clear D. The length of the CDR3 is 16 residues. Germline loops: CDR1 LGHNA, CDR2 YSLEER. V was shortened by 0 bases and J by 1 base, with 9 bases between the two germline ends. This CDR3 is CASSQDGSRNTGELFF. CDR3 in DNA: TGCGCCAGCAGCCAAGATGGTTCCAGGAACACCGGGGAGCTGTTTTTT.

Only a few counts were recorded for this clonotype. The CDR3 DNA is TGTGCCAGCAGCTTGGGACCCCAGGGGAACTACGAGCAGTACGTC. Translation: CASSLGPQGNYEQYV. The rearrangement links TRBV5-5 to TRBJ2-7, with D possibly TRBD1 on 6 matching bases. The germline V and J ends were trimmed by 0 bases and 3 bases, with 13 bases remaining between them. Germline V lookup: CDR1 SGHKS, CDR2 YYEKEE (reference sequence). The CDR3 runs to 15 residues.

Ten or more counts support this clonotype. The CDR3 protein is CASSLAVLTQETQYF. The CDR3 DNA reads TGCGCCAGCAGCTTGGCCGTTTTGACCCAAGAGACCCAGTACTTC. The chain uses TRBV5-1 and TRBJ2-5; D is ambiguous. The germline CDR1 and CDR2 sequences are SGHRS and YFSETQ. This CDR3 is built from 15 residues. V was pared by 0 bases and J by 1 base, with 10 bases between. The whole variable domain, filled in from reference TRBV5-1 and TRBJ2-5, reads KAGVTQTPRYLIKTRGQQVTLSCSPISGHRSVSWYQQTPGQGLQFLFEYFSETQRNKGNFPGRFSGRQFSNSRSEMNVSTLELGDSALYLCASSLAVLTQETQYFGPGTRLLVL.

V is TRBV7-2 and J is TRBJ2-7; D ambiguous. The germline V gene has CDR1 SGHTA and CDR2 FQGNSA. The CDR3 has 15 amino acids. Trimming removed 5 bases from V and 5 bases from J, with 19 bases in between. The CDR3 region has the DNA TGTGCCAGCAGCCCCTCCGCCATCCGCAGTCACGAGCAGTACTTC. Its protein is CASSPSAIRSHEQYF.

The genes are TRBV6-5 and TRBJ2-3; 11 bases fit TRBD2. The trim removed 6 bases at V and 5 bases at J, leaving 4 bases unmatched. Germline CDR1 and CDR2: MNHEY and SVGAGI. This CDR3 is built from 14 residues. CDR3 bases: TGTGCCAGCAGCATAGCGGGGGGGCAAGATACGCAGTATTTT. This translates into CASSIAGGQDTQYF.

This clonotype was observed many times. The chain recombines TRBV7-9 with TRBJ2-2, with no clear D. Trimming took off 4 bases at V and 6 bases at J, with 9 bases between the two ends. This CDR3 comprises 13 residues. Per the germline V gene, CDR1 is SEHNR and CDR2 is FQNEAQ (reference sequence). CDR3 nucleotides: TGTGCCAGCAGCTCCGGACCCGCCGGGGAGCTGTTTTTT. It yields the protein CASSSGPAGELFF.